The sequence of this T cell receptor beta chain was determined in a study of cytomegalovirus exposure and HLA in healthy donors. Across the study: There were 350 to 400 genotyped donors. Of these, about 86% fell in the genetic ancestry cluster associated with self-reported Caucasian donors. Study-level results: The study recorded 150 to 200 TCR beta chains that were cytomegalovirus-associated. Reported performance of the classifier showed diagnosis of cytomegalovirus status with high specificity and sensitivity. For most subjects, TCR beta sequences were reported to predict HLA-A and HLA-B alleles with accuracy.

Both 60 Vbeta primers and 13 Jbeta primers went into the PCR. Profiling relied on immunoSEQ multiplex PCR, and the TCRdb table lists in-frame clones only, not all of them. Among 200,000 to 250,000 clones listed, approximately 83% were seen once. Germline V CDR1 and CDR2: SGHRS, YFSETQ. V was cut by 4 bases and J by 0 bases, with 18 bases left in between. This CDR3 region has 17 residues. A note on this clone: Its antigen is currently unknown.

The chain employs TRBV5-1 and TRBJ2-3, with D perhaps TRBD1 (6 bases). The sequencing sample was made of PBMCs. The clonotype originates from a girl aged 5-17 years in good health and CMV-seronegative. The CDR3 reads CASSRQRGTKSTDTQYF. The CDR3 DNA sequence: TGCGCCAGCAGCCGCCAAAGGGGGACAAAAAGCACAGATACGCAGTATTTT.